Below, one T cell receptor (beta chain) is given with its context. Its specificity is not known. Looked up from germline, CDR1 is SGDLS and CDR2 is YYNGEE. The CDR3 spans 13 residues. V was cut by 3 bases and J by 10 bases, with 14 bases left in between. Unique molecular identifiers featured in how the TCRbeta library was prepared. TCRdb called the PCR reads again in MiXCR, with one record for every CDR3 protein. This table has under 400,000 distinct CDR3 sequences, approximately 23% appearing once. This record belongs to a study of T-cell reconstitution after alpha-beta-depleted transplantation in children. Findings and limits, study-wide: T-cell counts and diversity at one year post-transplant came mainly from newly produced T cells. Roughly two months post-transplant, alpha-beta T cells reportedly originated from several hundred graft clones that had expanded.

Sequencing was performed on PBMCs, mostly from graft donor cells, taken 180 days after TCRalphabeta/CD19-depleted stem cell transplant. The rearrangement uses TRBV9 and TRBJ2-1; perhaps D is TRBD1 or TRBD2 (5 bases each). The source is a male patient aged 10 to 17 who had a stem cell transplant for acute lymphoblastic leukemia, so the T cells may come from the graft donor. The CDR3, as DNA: TGTGCCAGCAGCGCCCCCGGTTGGGGGGAGCAGTTCTTC. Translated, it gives CASSAPGWGEQFF.